The source of this T cell receptor beta chain is a study of T cell changes during pregnancy in multiple sclerosis. In germline, CDR1 is LGHNA, CDR2 YNFKEQ. The V segment lost 0 bases and the J segment 5 bases; nucleotides outside the gene matches: 9. The CDR3 covers 16 residues. Clones were sequenced by immunoSEQ multiplex PCR, and TCRdb holds only the in-frame ones, with some missing. This table has some 64,000 clones, approximately 90% appearing once. The starting material was peripheral blood, obtained after pregnancy. The chain has TRBV4-2 and TRBJ2-7; 8 positions agree with TRBD2. The TCR originated in a female donor with multiple sclerosis, enrolled in a pregnancy study. This CDR3 is CASSQDGTGGPNEQYF. CDR3 DNA sequence: TGTGCCAGCAGCCAAGATGGGACGGGAGGGCCGAACGAGCAGTACTTC.